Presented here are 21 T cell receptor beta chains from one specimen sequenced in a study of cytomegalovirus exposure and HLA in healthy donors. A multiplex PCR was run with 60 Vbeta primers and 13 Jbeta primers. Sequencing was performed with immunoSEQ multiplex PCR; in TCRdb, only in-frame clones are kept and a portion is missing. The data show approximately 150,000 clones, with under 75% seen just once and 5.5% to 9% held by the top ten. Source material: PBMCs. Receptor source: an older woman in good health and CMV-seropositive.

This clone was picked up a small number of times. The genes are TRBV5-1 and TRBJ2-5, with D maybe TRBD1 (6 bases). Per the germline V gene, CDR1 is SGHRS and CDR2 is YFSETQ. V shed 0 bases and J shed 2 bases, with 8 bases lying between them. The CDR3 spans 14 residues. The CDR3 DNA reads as TGCGCCAGCAGCTTGGCCGGACAGCAAGAGACCCAGTACTTC. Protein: CASSLAGQQETQYF.

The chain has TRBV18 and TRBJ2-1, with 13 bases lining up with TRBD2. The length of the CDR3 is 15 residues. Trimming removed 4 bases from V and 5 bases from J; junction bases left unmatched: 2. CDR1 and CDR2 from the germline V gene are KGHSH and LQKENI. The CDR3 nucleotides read TGTGCCAGCTCACGGGGACTAGCGGGAAACAATGAGCAGTTCTTC. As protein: CASSRGLAGNNEQFF.

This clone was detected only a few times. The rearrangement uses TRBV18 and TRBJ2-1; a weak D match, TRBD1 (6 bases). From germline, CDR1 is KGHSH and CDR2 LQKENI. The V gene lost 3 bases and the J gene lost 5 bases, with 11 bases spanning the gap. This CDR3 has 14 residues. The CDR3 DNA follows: TGTGCCAGCTCACCGAGCGGACAGCACAATGAGCAGTTCTTC. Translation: CASSPSGQHNEQFF.

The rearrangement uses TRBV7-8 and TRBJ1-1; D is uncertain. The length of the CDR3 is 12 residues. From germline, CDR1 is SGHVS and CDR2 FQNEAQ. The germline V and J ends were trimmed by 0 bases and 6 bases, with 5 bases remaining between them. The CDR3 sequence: CASSLARSEAFF. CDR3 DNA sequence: TGTGCCAGCAGCTTAGCTCGGTCTGAAGCTTTCTTT.

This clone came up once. The CDR3 sequence is CASSSGTGSHEQYF. The CDR3 DNA is TGTGCCAGCAGTTCCGGGACAGGGAGCCACGAGCAGTACTTC. The V and J genes are TRBV6-5 and TRBJ2-7; TRBD1 matches at 9 bases. CDR1 MNHEY and CDR2 SVGAGI come from the germline V gene. The CDR3 is 14 amino acids. The V segment lost 4 bases and the J segment 5 bases; nucleotides outside the gene matches: 6.

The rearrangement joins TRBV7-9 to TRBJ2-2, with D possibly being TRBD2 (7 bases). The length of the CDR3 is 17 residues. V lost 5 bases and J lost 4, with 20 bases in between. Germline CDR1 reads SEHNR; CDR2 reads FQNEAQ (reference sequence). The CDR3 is CASSIRGGGRTTGELFF. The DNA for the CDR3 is TGTGCCAGCAGCATCCGGGGAGGGGGGCGCACCACCGGGGAGCTGTTTTTT.

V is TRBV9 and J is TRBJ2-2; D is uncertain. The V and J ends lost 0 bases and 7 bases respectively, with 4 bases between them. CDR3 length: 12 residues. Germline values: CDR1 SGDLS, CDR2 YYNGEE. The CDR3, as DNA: TGTGCCAGCAGCGTAGACAGCGGGGAGCTGTTTTTT. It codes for CASSVDSGELFF.

CDR3 nucleotides: TGTGCCAGCAGTCGGGACACGACCTCTTTTAACTATGGCTACACCTTC. This translates into CASSRDTTSFNYGYTF. The V and J genes are TRBV9 and TRBJ1-2; the D gene is possibly TRBD1 (6 bases). Germline CDR1 SGDLS, CDR2 YYNGEE. With 5 bases removed from V and 1 base from J, the gap between germline ends came to 18 bases. The CDR3 extends over 16 amino acids. The full variable domain, with the rest looked up from reference TRBV9 and TRBJ1-2, is DSGVTQTPKHLITATGQRVTLRCSPRSGDLSVYWYQQSLDQGLQFLIQYYNGEERAKGNILERFSAQQFPDLHSELNLSSLELGDSALYFCASSRDTTSFNYGYTFGSGTRLTVV.

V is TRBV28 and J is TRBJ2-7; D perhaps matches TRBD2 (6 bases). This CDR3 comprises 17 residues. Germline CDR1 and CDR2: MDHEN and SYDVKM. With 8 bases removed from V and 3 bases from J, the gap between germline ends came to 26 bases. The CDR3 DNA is TGTGCCAGCGTAAGTTTGGCGGGATCCAGAGAGATCTACGAGCAGTACTTC. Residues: CASVSLAGSREIYEQYF.

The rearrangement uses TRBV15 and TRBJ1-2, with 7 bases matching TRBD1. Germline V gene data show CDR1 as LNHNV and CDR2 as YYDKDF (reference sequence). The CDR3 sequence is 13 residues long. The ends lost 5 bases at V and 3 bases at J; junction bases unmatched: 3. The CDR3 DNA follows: TGTGCCACCAGCTGGGGGACAGACTATGGCTACACCTTC. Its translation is CATSWGTDYGYTF.

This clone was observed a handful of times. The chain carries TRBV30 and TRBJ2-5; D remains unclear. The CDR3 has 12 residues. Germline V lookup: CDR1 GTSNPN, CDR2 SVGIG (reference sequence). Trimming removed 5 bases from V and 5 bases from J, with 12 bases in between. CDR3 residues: CAWGPPVETQYF. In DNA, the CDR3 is TGTGCCTGGGGCCCGCCAGTGGAGACCCAGTACTTC.

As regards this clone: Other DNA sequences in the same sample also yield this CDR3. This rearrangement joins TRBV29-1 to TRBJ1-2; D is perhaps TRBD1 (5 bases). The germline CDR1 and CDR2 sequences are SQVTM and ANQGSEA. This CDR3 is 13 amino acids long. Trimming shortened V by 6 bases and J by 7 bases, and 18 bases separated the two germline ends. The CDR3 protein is CSVLRVGTFGYTF. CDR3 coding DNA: TGCAGCGTCCTCAGGGTCGGGACTTTTGGCTACACCTTC.

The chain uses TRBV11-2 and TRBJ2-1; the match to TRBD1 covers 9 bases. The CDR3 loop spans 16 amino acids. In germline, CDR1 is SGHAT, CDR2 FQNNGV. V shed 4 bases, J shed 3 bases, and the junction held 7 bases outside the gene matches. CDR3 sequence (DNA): TGTGCCAGCAGCTCGCGGGACAGGGCTTTCTACAATGAGCAGTTCTTC. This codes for CASSSRDRAFYNEQFF.

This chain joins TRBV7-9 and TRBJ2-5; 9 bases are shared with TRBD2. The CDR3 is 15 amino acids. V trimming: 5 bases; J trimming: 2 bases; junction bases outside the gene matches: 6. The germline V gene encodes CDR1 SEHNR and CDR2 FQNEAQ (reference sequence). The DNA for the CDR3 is TGTGCCAGCAGCCTAAAGACTAGCGGACAAGAGACCCAGTACTTC. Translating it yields CASSLKTSGQETQYF.

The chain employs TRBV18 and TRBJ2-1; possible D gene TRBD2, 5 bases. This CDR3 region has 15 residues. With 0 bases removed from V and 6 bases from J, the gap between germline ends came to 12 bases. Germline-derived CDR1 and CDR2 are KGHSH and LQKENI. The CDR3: CASSPPRDYFNEQFF. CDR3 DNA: TGTGCCAGCTCACCACCAAGAGACTATTTCAATGAGCAGTTCTTC.

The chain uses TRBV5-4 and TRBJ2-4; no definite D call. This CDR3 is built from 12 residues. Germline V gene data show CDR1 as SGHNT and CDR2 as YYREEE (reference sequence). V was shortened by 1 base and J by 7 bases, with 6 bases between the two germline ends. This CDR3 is CASSLQKNIQYF. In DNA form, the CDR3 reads TGTGCCAGCAGCTTGCAGAAGAACATTCAGTACTTC.

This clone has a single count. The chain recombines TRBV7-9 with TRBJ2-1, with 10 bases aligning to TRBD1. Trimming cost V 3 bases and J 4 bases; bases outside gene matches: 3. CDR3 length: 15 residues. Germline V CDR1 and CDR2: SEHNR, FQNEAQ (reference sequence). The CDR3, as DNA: TGTGCCAGCAGCTTGAGGGACAGGGGTTACAATGAGCAGTTCTTC. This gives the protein CASSLRDRGYNEQFF.

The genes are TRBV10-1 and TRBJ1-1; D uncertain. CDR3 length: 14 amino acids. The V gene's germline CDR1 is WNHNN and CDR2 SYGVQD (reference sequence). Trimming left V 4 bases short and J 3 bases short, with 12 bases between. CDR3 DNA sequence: TGCGCCAGCAGTGTAGGTGGCAGCGACACTGAAGCTTTCTTT. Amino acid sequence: CASSVGGSDTEAFF.

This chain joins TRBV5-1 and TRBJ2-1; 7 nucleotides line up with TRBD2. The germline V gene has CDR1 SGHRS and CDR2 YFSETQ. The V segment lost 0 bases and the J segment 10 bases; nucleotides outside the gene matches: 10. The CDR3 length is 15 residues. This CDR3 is CASSLAGGDEGEQFF. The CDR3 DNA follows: TGCGCCAGCAGCTTGGCGGGGGGAGATGAGGGGGAGCAGTTCTTC.

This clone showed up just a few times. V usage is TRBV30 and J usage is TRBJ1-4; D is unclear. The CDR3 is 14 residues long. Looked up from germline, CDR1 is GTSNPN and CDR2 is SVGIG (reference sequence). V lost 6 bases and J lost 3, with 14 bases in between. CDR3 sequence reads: CACKHAVANEKLFF. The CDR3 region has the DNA TGTGCCTGTAAACACGCGGTGGCTAATGAAAAACTGTTTTTT.

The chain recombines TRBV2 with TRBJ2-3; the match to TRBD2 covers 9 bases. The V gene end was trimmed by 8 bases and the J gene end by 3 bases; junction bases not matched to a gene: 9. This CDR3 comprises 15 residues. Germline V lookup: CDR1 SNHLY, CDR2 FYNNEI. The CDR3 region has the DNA TGTGCCAGCGGACTAGGCGGGAGGGCGACAGATACGCAGTATTTT. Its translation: CASGLGGRATDTQYF.